These T cell receptor beta chains were read from a single sample in a study of blood T cell repertoires in COVID-19. Assay: immunoSEQ multiplex PCR; the TCRdb copy retains only in-frame clones and omits some. The sample holds 110,000 to 150,000 clones, around 80% seen once. Sequencing was done on a sample of peripheral blood. These receptors were collected from a man at least 80 years old with acute or convalescent COVID-19. Both conserved end residues are part of each CDR3. The D gene is left open where the match is weak. Clone size, where shown, is once, few, many, or a class for clones that have expanded.

. . TRBJ2-3 TRBV5-1 CASSGTGGADTQYF TGCGCCAGCAGCGGAACAGGGGGGGCAGATACGCAGTATTTT
. . TRBJ2-3 TRBV7-2 CASRLGGSTDTQYF TGTGCCAGCAGACTTGGGGGGAGCACAGATACGCAGTATTTT
. . TRBJ1-4 TRBV28 CASSSTSGEGFDEKLFF TGTGCCAGCAGTTCAACCTCGGGGGAGGGGTTCGATGAAAAACTGTTTTTT
. . TRBJ1-1 TRBV6-5 CAIWGGGTEAFF TGTGCCATTTGGGGAGGGGGGACTGAAGCTTTCTTT
. . TRBJ2-5 TRBV28 CASSLEKTQYF TGTGCCAGCAGTTTAGAGAAGACCCAGTACTTC
. TRBD1 TRBJ2-1 TRBV7-9 CASSSMKTGQGAYNEQFF TGTGCCAGCAGCTCCATGAAAACGGGACAGGGGGCTTACAATGAGCAGTTCTTC
. . TRBJ1-6 TRBV14 CASSQGLTVSPLHF TGTGCCAGCAGCCAAGGGCTGACAGTTTCACCCCTCCACTTT
. . TRBJ2-1 TRBV19 CASSMVLGDEQFF TGTGCCAGTAGTATGGTTCTAGGGGATGAGCAGTTCTTC
few TRBD1 TRBJ1-2 TRBV5-4 CASSSGQGDGYTF TGTGCCAGCAGCTCGGGACAGGGAGATGGCTACACCTTC
. . TRBJ1-5 TRBV21-1 CASSKARREDEQPQHF TGTGCCAGCAGCAAAGCTCGGCGGGAGGATGAACAGCCCCAGCATTTT
few . TRBJ2-5 TRBV25-1 CASSEHRGGSETQYF TGTGCCAGCAGTGAGCACCGGGGAGGTTCCGAGACCCAGTACTTC
. . TRBJ1-1 TRBV5-1 CASSPGGSNTEAFF TGCGCCAGCAGCCCCGGCGGGTCGAACACTGAAGCTTTCTTT
. . TRBJ2-3 TRBV5-8 CASSLAAGLSSTDTQYF TGTGCCAGCAGCTTGGCCGCGGGGCTTTCTAGCACAGATACGCAGTATTTT
. TRBD2 TRBJ2-1 TRBV19 CASSSPSGGFYEQFF TGTGCCAGTAGCTCCCCGAGCGGGGGGTTCTATGAGCAGTTCTTC
many TRBD1 TRBJ2-1 TRBV6-2/TRBV6-3 CASSYYAGQGARDEQFF TGTGCCAGCAGTTATTACGCCGGACAGGGGGCACGGGATGAGCAGTTCTTC
. . TRBJ2-1 TRBV11-2 CASSLDLGGYNEQFF TGTGCCAGCAGCTTAGACCTAGGAGGCTACAATGAGCAGTTCTTC
. . TRBJ1-2 TRBV19 CASTSGYGYTF TGTGCCAGTACGAGCGGGTATGGCTACACCTTC
. . TRBJ2-3 TRBV10-3 CAIMVDTTDTQYF TGTGCCATCATGGTGGACACCACAGATACGCAGTATTTT
. . TRBJ1-3 TRBV10-3 CAISPNPTPSSGNTIYF TGTGCCATCAGTCCCAATCCAACTCCGAGCTCTGGAAACACCATATATTTT
. TRBD1 TRBJ1-1 TRBV4-2 CASSQERTGRTEAFF TGTGCCAGCAGCCAAGAGCGGACAGGGCGGACTGAAGCTTTCTTT
. TRBD2 TRBJ2-1 TRBV19 CASSPSGGSSYNEQFF TGTGCCAGTAGTCCTTCCGGCGGGAGCTCCTACAATGAGCAGTTCTTC
few . TRBJ1-3 TRBV7-6 CASSTGLSNSGNTIYF TGTGCCAGCAGTACAGGGCTAAGCAACTCTGGAAACACCATATATTTT
once . TRBJ2-2 TRBV27 CATPRRGQNTGELFF TGTGCCACTCCCCGGAGGGGGCAGAACACCGGGGAGCTGTTTTTT
. TRBD1 TRBJ1-5 TRBV2 CASSEPRTGGNQPQHF TGTGCCAGCAGTGAACCTCGGACAGGGGGAAATCAGCCCCAGCATTTT
. . TRBJ1-3 TRBV15 CATARGRSDNTIYF TGTGCCACCGCCAGGGGAAGATCGGACAACACCATATATTTT
. . TRBJ2-1 TRBV6-6 CASSHLWQGSDNEQFF TGTGCCAGCAGTCACCTTTGGCAGGGGTCCGACAATGAGCAGTTCTTC
. . TRBJ2-5 TRBV4-1 CASSPTGQGGSETQYF TGCGCCAGCAGCCCCACCGGGCAGGGTGGAAGCGAGACCCAGTACTTC
. TRBD2 TRBJ2-3 TRBV7-3 CASSQLASGGTDTQYF TGTGCCAGCAGCCAACTGGCTAGCGGGGGAACAGATACGCAGTATTTT
. . TRBJ1-3 TRBV29-1 CSVAGHTGNTIYF TGCAGCGTTGCGGGACACACTGGAAACACCATATATTTT
once . TRBJ1-2 TRBV5-1 CASSYSRVSGGYTF TGCGCCAGCAGCTATTCGCGGGTCTCTGGCGGCTACACCTTC
. . TRBJ1-2 TRBV7-2 CASSSYGYTF TGTGCCAGCAGCTCTTATGGCTACACCTTC
once . TRBJ1-1 TRBV3-1/TRBV3-2 CASSQDPGERNTEAFF TGTGCCAGCAGCCAAGATCCGGGGGAACGAAACACTGAAGCTTTCTTT
. . TRBJ1-6 TRBV7-3 CASSPGGGFSPLHF TGTGCCAGCAGCCCGGGCGGGGGATTTTCACCCCTCCACTTT
. . TRBJ1-6 TRBV6-5 CASSLDSNSPLHF TGTGCCAGCAGTCTCGACAGTAATTCACCCCTCCACTTT
few . TRBJ1-1 TRBV27 CASSLSRGTEAFF TGTGCCAGCAGTTTATCGAGAGGGACTGAAGCTTTCTTT
. . TRBJ1-3 TRBV19 CASFGGASGNTIYF TGTGCCAGTTTCGGTGGGGCGTCTGGAAACACCATATATTTT
few . TRBJ1-6 TRBV29-1 CSAARGPGSPLHF TGCAGCGCTGCGCGGGGCCCAGGTTCACCCCTCCACTTT
. . TRBJ1-2 TRBV29-1 CSVERQSYGYTF TGCAGCGTTGAGCGACAGAGCTATGGCTACACCTTC
. . TRBJ1-6 TRBV12-3/TRBV12-4 CASSPSNSPLHF TGTGCCAGCAGTCCCAGTAATTCACCCCTCCACTTT
few . TRBJ1-2 TRBV4-3 CASSQGGGGADGYTF TGCGCCAGCAGCCAAGGGGGTGGAGGGGCAGATGGCTACACCTTC
. . TRBJ1-1 TRBV11-2 CASSLALDTEAFF TGTGCCAGCAGCTTGGCCCTCGACACTGAAGCTTTCTTT
. . TRBJ2-5 TRBV12-3/TRBV12-4 CASSLTRGETQYF TGTGCCAGCAGTTTAACGCGCGGAGAGACCCAGTACTTC
. . TRBJ2-2 TRBV7-9 CASSFTNTGELFF TGTGCCAGCAGTTTTACGAACACCGGGGAGCTGTTTTTT
many TRBD1 TRBJ2-7 TRBV28 CASSHVRQGGYEQYF TGTGCCAGCAGCCACGTAAGACAGGGTGGCTACGAGCAGTACTTC
. TRBD1 TRBJ1-6 TRBV7-8 CASSFGQGNSPLHF TGTGCCAGCAGCTTCGGACAGGGGAATTCACCCCTCCACTTT
. TRBD1 TRBJ1-2 TRBV11-2 CASVDRGRGGGYTF TGTGCCAGCGTAGACAGGGGGCGCGGTGGTGGCTACACCTTC
. . TRBJ1-5 TRBV12-3/TRBV12-4 CASRLTGNQPQHF TGTGCCAGCAGGCTAACAGGGAATCAGCCCCAGCATTTT
. TRBD1 TRBJ1-5 TRBV19 CASQRRTGTGYGNQPQHF TGTGCCAGTCAACGGAGAACCGGGACAGGGTACGGCAATCAGCCCCAGCATTTT
. TRBD1 TRBJ2-1 TRBV5-5 CASSPGQGASQFF TGTGCCAGCAGCCCGGGACAGGGGGCGTCCCAGTTCTTC
. TRBD1 TRBJ2-3 TRBV5-1 CASSLRQGTDTQYF TGCGCCAGCAGCTTGAGACAGGGGACAGATACGCAGTATTTT
. . TRBJ2-3 TRBV7-2 CASSLLAGTDTQYF TGTGCCAGCAGCTTATTAGCGGGCACAGATACGCAGTATTTT
few . TRBJ1-2 TRBV13 CASSHRVVGGYTF TGTGCCAGCAGCCACAGGGTCGTGGGTGGCTACACCTTC
. . TRBJ1-3 TRBV19 CASTSGRGSGNTIYF .
. . TRBJ1-6 TRBV7-9 CASSSTGVSPLHF TGTGCCAGCAGCTCAACAGGAGTTTCACCCCTCCACTTT
. TRBD1 TRBJ1-6 TRBV24-1 CATSHFPGQGCSPLHF TGTGCCACCAGTCATTTTCCGGGACAGGGCTGTTCACCCCTCCACTTT